The 21 T cell receptor beta chains in this list originate from one sample, sequenced in a study of shared clonotypes between healthy human individuals. Naive-designated CD8 cells lacked CD45RO, were positively enriched for CCR7, and omitted terminally differentiated effector memory CD45RA+ cells. The repertoire was sequenced with immunoSEQ multiplex PCR; TCRdb's copy has only in-frame clones and lacks some. The table records about 580,000 clones, about 98% of them present only once. The sequencing input was naive CD8+ T cells sorted from blood. The receptors originated from a man aged 25-45 years in good health.

V gene TRBV19 combines with J gene TRBJ2-1, with D maybe TRBD1 (6 bases). The CDR3 spans 13 residues. Looked up from germline, CDR1 is LNHDA and CDR2 is SQIVND (reference sequence). V dropped 1 base and J dropped 12 bases, with 13 bases sitting between them. Here the CDR3 reads CASSIVGGRGQFF. The CDR3 DNA is TGTGCCAGTAGTATAGTGGGTGGCAGGGGGCAGTTCTTC.

J is TRBJ2-5 and V is TRBV14, with a possible D match to TRBD1 (5 bases). V was cut by 0 bases and J by 1 base, with 12 bases left in between. This CDR3 is built from 16 residues. Germline loops: CDR1 SGHDN, CDR2 FVKESK. CDR3 coding DNA: TGTGCCAGCAGCCAAGACAGTCCAGGGATCCAAGAGACCCAGTACTTC. Protein: CASSQDSPGIQETQYF.

The chain recombines TRBV19 with TRBJ1-5; perhaps TRBD1 as D (5 bases). V shed 1 base and J shed 0 bases, with 13 bases lying between them. Germline loops: CDR1 LNHDA, CDR2 SQIVND (reference sequence). There are 17 residues in the CDR3. CDR3 sequence (DNA): TGTGCCAGTAGTATAGGTCAGGACATAGATAGCAATCAGCCCCAGCATTTT. Protein product: CASSIGQDIDSNQPQHF.

The chain couples TRBV10-3 to TRBJ2-1, with 9 bases lining up with TRBD2. The germline V gene has CDR1 ENHRY and CDR2 SYGVKD. V was pared by 10 bases and J by 6 bases, with 13 bases of the junction left unmatched. The length of the CDR3 is 15 residues. As DNA, the CDR3 is TGTGCCACATGTCACTTAGGACTAGCGCGCAATGAGCAGTTCTTC. This gives the protein CATCHLGLARNEQFF.

V is TRBV29-1 and J is TRBJ2-3; unclear D gene. The CDR3 spans 15 residues. In germline, CDR1 is SQVTM, CDR2 ANQGSEA. Trimming stripped 1 base from V and 2 bases from J, with 13 bases between. This CDR3 is CSVEGTIMDTDTQYF. The CDR3 DNA reads TGCAGCGTTGAAGGAACCATAATGGACACAGATACGCAGTATTTT.

J is TRBJ2-1 and V is TRBV5-4; TRBD2 agrees at 10 bases. The CDR3 is 16 amino acids. The V gene's germline CDR1 is SGHNT and CDR2 YYREEE (reference sequence). V gave up 0 bases and J gave up 2 bases; unmatched junction bases: 2. CDR3 sequence (DNA): TGTGCCAGCAGCTTGGAGGGACTAGCGACCTACAATGAGCAGTTCTTC. Residues: CASSLEGLATYNEQFF.

The chain is built from TRBV6-1 and TRBJ1-5; D is possibly TRBD1 (6 bases). Germline CDR1 is MNHNS and CDR2 is SASEGT. The CDR3 is 15 residues long. V lost 10 bases and J lost 6, with 22 bases in between. CDR3 loop: CATHPQGSFGQPQHF. The CDR3 DNA sequence: TGTGCCACCCATCCTCAGGGGAGTTTTGGTCAGCCCCAGCATTTT.

This rearrangement joins TRBV29-1 to TRBJ1-1; D call uncertain. V was cut by 6 bases and J by 0 bases, with 5 bases left in between. This CDR3 has 11 amino acids. Per the germline V gene, CDR1 is SQVTM and CDR2 is ANQGSEA. CDR3 DNA sequence: TGCAGCGTCTCTTTGAACACTGAAGCTTTCTTT. This translates into CSVSLNTEAFF. Variable domain in full (rest from reference TRBV29-1 and TRBJ1-1): SAVISQKPSRDICQRGTSLTIQCQVDSQVTMMFWYRQQPGQSLTLIATANQGSEATYESGFVIDKFPISRPNLTFSTLTVSNMSPEDSSIYLCSVSLNTEAFFGQGTRLTVV.

The genes are TRBV13 and TRBJ1-2, with TRBD1 as a possible D gene (5 bases). Between the trimmed V and J ends, which lost 5 bases and 5 bases, there was a span of 9 bases. Germline lookup yields CDR1 PRHDT and CDR2 FYEKMQ (reference sequence). The CDR3 covers 12 residues. This CDR3 is CASSEQDYGYTF. The CDR3 nucleotides read TGTGCCAGCAGCGAACAGGATTATGGCTACACCTTC.

V and J are TRBV5-4 and TRBJ1-2, with D unclear. The germline V gene has CDR1 SGHNT and CDR2 YYREEE (reference sequence). The V end was cut by 0 bases, the J end by 6 bases, with 12 bases between. This CDR3 is built from 14 residues. DNA of the CDR3: TGTGCCAGCAGCTTGGTTCTGGGGTCAGATGGCTACACCTTC. Translating gives CASSLVLGSDGYTF. The entire variable domain, with the rest obtained from reference TRBV5-4 and TRBJ1-2, is as follows: ETGVTQSPTHLIKTRGQQVTLRCSSQSGHNTVSWYQQALGQGPQFIFQYYREEENGRGNFPPRFSGLQFPNYSSELNVNALELDDSALYLCASSLVLGSDGYTFGSGTRLTVV.

The chain carries TRBV6-5 and TRBJ1-1; 7 bases fit TRBD1. Germline loops: CDR1 MNHEY, CDR2 SVGAGI. V lost 2 bases, J lost 11 bases, and 8 bases stayed unmatched. CDR3 length: 13 residues. The CDR3 region has the DNA TGTGCCAGCAGTTACGCAACAGGGGCGCAGGCTTTCTTT. As protein: CASSYATGAQAFF.

The chain uses TRBV7-9 and TRBJ2-1; TRBD2 might be the D (6 bases). Germline CDR1 is SEHNR and CDR2 is FQNEAQ (reference sequence). The CDR3 is made up of 16 amino acids. V was clipped by 5 bases and J by 4 bases, with 18 bases between them. CDR3 sequence: CASSQSRESPYNEQFF. As DNA, the CDR3 is TGTGCCAGCAGCCAATCCCGGGAGTCCCCATACAATGAGCAGTTCTTC.

The CDR3: CASSLVGGRGEQYF. In nucleotides, the CDR3 is TGCGCCAGCAGCTTGGTTGGCGGGAGAGGCGAGCAGTACTTC. The rearrangement links TRBV5-1 to TRBJ2-7; 7 bases map to TRBD2. Germline-derived CDR1 and CDR2 are SGHRS and YFSETQ. V was pared by 0 bases and J by 6 bases, with 6 bases of the junction left unmatched. This CDR3 has 14 amino acids. Together with reference TRBV5-1 and TRBJ2-7, the CDR3 gives the full variable domain: KAGVTQTPRYLIKTRGQQVTLSCSPISGHRSVSWYQQTPGQGLQFLFEYFSETQRNKGNFPGRFSGRQFSNSRSEMNVSTLELGDSALYLCASSLVGGRGEQYFGPGTRLTVT.

This chain connects TRBV11-3 to TRBJ1-3; D is perhaps TRBD1 (5 bases). The length of the CDR3 is 14 residues. V lost 5 bases and J lost 4, with 12 bases in between. Per the germline V gene, CDR1 is SGHNT and CDR2 is YENEEA. DNA for the CDR3: TGTGCCAGCAGCGCGCAGGGTCCCGGAAACACCATATATTTT. Translating it yields CASSAQGPGNTIYF.

V gene TRBV28 combines with J gene TRBJ1-1; D is ambiguous. The germline gives CDR1 MDHEN, CDR2 SYDVKM. This CDR3 has 12 residues. V lost 8 bases, J lost 5 bases, and 12 bases lay in between. CDR3 sequence: CASGRGLTEAFF. As DNA, the CDR3 is TGTGCCAGCGGGCGGGGTTTAACTGAAGCTTTCTTT.

The chain is built from TRBV19 and TRBJ2-1, with TRBD2 identical over 7 bases. This CDR3 is 15 amino acids long. The V gene's germline CDR1 is LNHDA and CDR2 SQIVND (reference sequence). V shed 3 bases, J shed 0 bases, and the junction held 2 bases outside the gene matches. The CDR3 DNA reads TGTGCCAGTAGTATCACGGGGGGCTCCTACAATGAGCAGTTCTTC. Translating gives CASSITGGSYNEQFF.

This rearrangement joins TRBV28 to TRBJ2-1; D unclear. V lost 6 bases and J 8 bases, leaving 11 bases between the germline ends. The germline gives CDR1 MDHEN, CDR2 SYDVKM. The CDR3 runs 12 residues. This CDR3 is CASRSPSDEQFF. The CDR3 DNA reads TGTGCCAGCAGAAGTCCCAGCGATGAGCAGTTCTTC.

This clone was recorded only once. The chain combines TRBV9 with TRBJ2-5; TRBD2 agrees at 7 bases. Trimming removed 0 bases from V and 5 bases from J; junction bases left unmatched: 7. CDR3 size: 15 residues. Germline lookup yields CDR1 SGDLS and CDR2 YYNGEE. CDR3 sequence reads: CASSVVPGGRETQYF. As DNA, the CDR3 is TGTGCCAGCAGCGTAGTACCGGGAGGTCGGGAGACCCAGTACTTC.

Here the CDR3 reads CASGSLAGGPYNEQFF. CDR3 nucleotide sequence: TGTGCCAGCGGATCTTTAGCGGGAGGGCCTTACAATGAGCAGTTCTTC. The chain links TRBV6-6 to TRBJ2-1; TRBD2 matches 11 bases. Trimming cost V 8 bases and J 4 bases; bases outside gene matches: 10. The CDR3 totals 16 residues. In germline, CDR1 is MNHNY, CDR2 SVGAGI (reference sequence).

The rearrangement uses TRBV27 and TRBJ1-2; no clear D. The germline gives CDR1 MNHEY, CDR2 SMNVEV (reference sequence). The CDR3 covers 15 residues. V was shortened by 5 bases and J by 6 bases, with 19 bases between the two germline ends. Here the CDR3 DNA reads TGTGCCAGCAGTGCCACGGGATTCGGAGATGATGGCTACACCTTC. This encodes CASSATGFGDDGYTF.

This clone occurred once. This specimen includes other DNA sequences encoding the same CDR3. J is TRBJ2-7 and V is TRBV6-5, with 9 bases identical to TRBD1. J gave up 3 bases and V 0 bases, and 3 bases lay outside the gene matches. Germline V gene data show CDR1 as MNHEY and CDR2 as SVGAGI. The length of the CDR3 is 15 residues. CDR3 loop: CASSYSGTGSYEQYF. CDR3 coding DNA: TGTGCCAGCAGTTACTCCGGGACAGGGAGCTACGAGCAGTACTTC.